One T cell receptor beta chain is described in this entry. The assay was immunoSEQ multiplex PCR, and TCRdb's table has in-frame clones only and misses some. The sample lists over 130,000 clones; around 87% were seen once. These data originate in a study of blood T cell repertoires in COVID-19. This receptor was taken from a human donor in a cohort sampled during active COVID-19. Sequenced material: peripheral blood.

CDR3 sequence reads: CASSQDQAKNIQYF. CDR3 DNA sequence: TGTGCCAGCAGCCAAGACCAGGCCAAAAACATTCAGTACTTC. The chain has TRBV4-2 and TRBJ2-4; D unresolved. Germline V gives CDR1 LGHNA, CDR2 YNFKEQ. V was clipped by 0 bases and J by 1 base, with 4 bases between them. This CDR3 region has 14 residues.